Given below is one TCR beta chain in context. This entry belongs to a study of blood T cell repertoires in COVID-19. The overall study: COVID-19 samples, acute and convalescent, were from the United States, Italy and Spain. Sources were T cells, B-cell-depleted T cells, or PBMCs; the material itself was cDNA or gDNA.

How the authors handled the data: By means of reference gene primer amplification, nucleated cell counts were estimated. Data came from immunoSEQ multiplex PCR; TCRdb stores just in-frame clones and leaves some out. That table gives V, J and clone size, and the DNA gave D and trimming. The table shows about 190,000 clones, with roughly 80% occurring only once. The clonotype was recovered from a human donor in a cohort sampled during active COVID-19. The material sequenced was peripheral blood.

The CDR3 bases are TGTGCCAGCAGTCTAGCCGGTGGCTACACCTTC. Translated: CASSLAGGYTF. The chain has TRBV3-1 (or the pseudogene TRBV3-2) and TRBJ1-2; the D is unclear. The CDR3 totals 11 residues. Per germline, CDR1 LGHDT and CDR2 YNNKEL (reference sequence). Trimming took off 6 bases at V and 7 bases at J, with 9 bases between the two ends.